The 24 T cell receptor beta chains in this list originate from one sample, sequenced in a study of cytomegalovirus exposure and HLA in healthy donors. The PCR ran on 60 Vbeta and 13 Jbeta primers. TCRdb's table, derived via immunoSEQ multiplex PCR, lists solely in-frame clones and lacks some. This sample carries tens of thousands of clones, about two thirds of them seen once, and the ten largest clones take 20% to 25%. Sequencing used PBMCs. These receptors were taken from a woman between 50 and 59 years old in good health and CMV-seropositive.

V is TRBV7-2 and J is TRBJ2-3; 7 bases are shared with TRBD2. This CDR3 is built from 17 residues. Germline V CDR1 and CDR2: SGHTA, FQGNSA. V dropped 5 bases and J dropped 3; count of bases not matched to a gene: 14. The CDR3 nucleotides read TGTGCCAGCAGCCTACGACCCAGCGGGGAGCTGACAGATACGCAGTATTTT. Translated: CASSLRPSGELTDTQYF. Together with reference TRBV7-2 and TRBJ2-3, the CDR3 gives the full variable domain: GAGVSQSPSNKVTEKGKDVELRCDPISGHTALYWYRQSLGQGLEFLIYFQGNSAPDKSGLPSDRFSAERTGGSVSTLTIQRTQQEDSAVYLCASSLRPSGELTDTQYFGPGTRLTVL.

This clone was observed a few times. The rearrangement joins TRBV7-3 to TRBJ1-5, with D unclear. The germline CDR1 and CDR2 sequences are SGHTA and FQGTGA. The CDR3 is 12 amino acids. V lost 5 bases and J 6 bases, leaving 8 bases between the germline ends. CDR3 amino acids: CASSPEGQPQHF. CDR3 DNA sequence: TGTGCCAGCAGCCCGGAGGGTCAGCCCCAGCATTTT.

The DNA of the CDR3 is TGTGCCAGCTCACCACCAACAGGGGCGACGGGCGAGCAGTACTTC. It specifies CASSPPTGATGEQYF. The V call is TRBV18, the J call TRBJ2-7; 7 bases fit TRBD1. The CDR3 contains 15 residues. The V and J ends lost 0 bases and 6 bases, in that order; junction bases with no gene match: 8. The germline gives CDR1 KGHSH, CDR2 LQKENI.

The genes are TRBV23-1 and TRBJ1-5; tentative D call: TRBD1 (6 bases). TRBV23-1 falls under the ORF class, with uncertain function. The ends were cut back, 0 bases at V and 0 bases at J, with 21 bases in the middle. This CDR3 comprises 20 residues. DNA for the CDR3: TGCGCCAGCAGTCAATCGATCGGGACAAGGGGTAGGGTTAGCAATCAGCCCCAGCATTTT. It specifies CASSQSIGTRGRVSNQPQHF.

The chain employs TRBV2 and TRBJ1-4; 9 bases map to TRBD1. The V segment lost 9 bases and the J segment 7 bases; nucleotides outside the gene matches: 12. Germline CDR1 SNHLY, CDR2 FYNNEI. The CDR3 loop spans 15 amino acids. The CDR3 nucleotides are TGTGCCAGAGGAACTTCCGGGACAGGGACTGAAAAACTGTTTTTT. This sequence encodes CARGTSGTGTEKLFF.

This clone has a handful of counts. The V and J genes are TRBV21-1 and TRBJ1-5; the listed D gene, TRBD1, was not tested against the DNA. TRBV21-1 is a listed pseudogene. The length of the CDR3 is 15 residues. CDR3 protein: CASSCRDRDNQPQHF. CDR3 DNA: TGTGCCAGCAGCTGCCGGGACAGGGACAATCAGCCCCAGCATTTT.

The V gene is TRBV10-2, the J gene TRBJ2-7, with D possibly matching TRBD1 (5 bases). This CDR3 region has 13 residues. V dropped 2 bases and J dropped 5 bases, with 10 bases sitting between them. CDR1 and CDR2 from the germline V gene are WSHSY and SAAADI. CDR3: CASSENGAHEQYF. Written as DNA, the CDR3 is TGCGCCAGCAGTGAGAATGGGGCCCACGAGCAGTACTTC.

The V call is TRBV5-1, the J call TRBJ1-2; weak D call: TRBD1 (6 bases). CDR3 length: 15 amino acids. The germline CDR1 and CDR2 sequences are SGHRS and YFSETQ. V lost 0 bases and J 3 bases, leaving 12 bases between the germline ends. The CDR3 region is CASSLDSQGHYGYTF. The CDR3 DNA follows: TGCGCCAGCAGCTTGGACTCCCAGGGGCACTATGGCTACACCTTC.

The chain uses TRBV7-9 and TRBJ2-4; no definite D call. The CDR3 sequence is 13 residues long. Germline assignment: CDR1 SEHNR and CDR2 FQNEAQ (reference sequence). Trimming cost V 7 bases and J 5 bases, with 12 bases left between them. The CDR3 region is CASNSGFENIQYF. The CDR3 DNA follows: TGTGCCAGCAACTCCGGTTTTGAAAACATTCAGTACTTC.

The V and J genes are TRBV2 and TRBJ2-3, with 10 bases matching TRBD2. Germline V gene data show CDR1 as SNHLY and CDR2 as FYNNEI. V trimming: 0 bases; J trimming: 6 bases; junction bases outside the gene matches: 9. This CDR3 has 17 residues. For the CDR3, the DNA is TGTGCCAGCAGTGAAGCAGTTAGCGGGGGGCCGGCGGATACGCAGTATTTT. The encoded protein is CASSEAVSGGPADTQYF.

The chain is built from TRBV28 and TRBJ2-3; TRBD1 matches 9 bases. The CDR3 is made up of 20 amino acids. Unmatched junction bases numbered 20, after V lost 3 bases and J lost 4 bases. Germline V gives CDR1 MDHEN, CDR2 SYDVKM. CDR3 sequence: CASSLVQGASIARGPDTQYF. CDR3 sequence (DNA): TGTGCCAGCAGTTTGGTACAGGGGGCATCAATAGCTCGGGGGCCAGATACGCAGTATTTT.

The chain links TRBV27 to TRBJ2-7; D is undetermined. Trimming removed 5 bases from V and 5 bases from J, with 10 bases in between. The CDR3 runs 12 residues. Germline V gene lookup returns CDR1 MNHEY and CDR2 SMNVEV (reference sequence). CDR3 sequence reads: CASSPPTHEQYF. DNA of the CDR3: TGTGCCAGCAGTCCTCCTACCCACGAGCAGTACTTC.

This sequence joins TRBV4-3 and TRBJ2-3; 12 bases fit TRBD2. J gave up 7 bases and V 0 bases, and 14 bases lay outside the gene matches. Germline V gene lookup returns CDR1 LGHNA and CDR2 YSLEER. The CDR3 has 19 amino acids. The chain's CDR3 is CASSQEILAGGPDLNTQYF. CDR3 nucleotide sequence: TGCGCCAGCAGCCAAGAAATCCTAGCGGGGGGGCCGGATTTGAATACGCAGTATTTT.

The genes are TRBV29-1 and TRBJ2-1, with 9 bases matching TRBD1. Germline V CDR1 and CDR2: SQVTM, ANQGSEA. V shed 7 bases, J shed 8 bases, and the junction held 6 bases outside the gene matches. CDR3 length: 12 residues. DNA of the CDR3: TGCAGCGGAAACAGGGGGCTCGATGAGCAGTTCTTC. As protein: CSGNRGLDEQFF.

This clone appeared a few times. The chain employs TRBV2 and TRBJ2-1; 7 bases agree with TRBD1. The length of the CDR3 is 15 residues. Per germline, CDR1 SNHLY and CDR2 FYNNEI. Trimming cost V 0 bases and J 3 bases; bases outside gene matches: 2. CDR3: CASSEAGGYYNEQFF. CDR3 coding DNA: TGTGCCAGCAGTGAAGCAGGGGGCTACTACAATGAGCAGTTCTTC.

The chain combines TRBV7-8 with TRBJ1-3, with TRBD1 matching 7 bases. The germline V gene encodes CDR1 SGHVS and CDR2 FQNEAQ. V shed 5 bases and J 0 bases; nucleotides not matched to a gene: 7. This CDR3 comprises 16 residues. CDR3: CASSTGALYSGNTIYF. CDR3 nucleotide sequence: TGTGCCAGCAGCACAGGGGCCCTCTACTCTGGAAACACCATATATTTT. Full variable domain (missing parts from reference TRBV7-8 and TRBJ1-3): GAGVSQSPRYKVAKRGQDVALRCDPISGHVSLFWYQQALGQGPEFLTYFQNEAQLDKSGLPSDRFFAERPEGSVSTLKIQRTQQEDSAVYLCASSTGALYSGNTIYFGEGSWLTVV.

The chain couples TRBV9 to TRBJ2-3; D call uncertain. Germline V lookup: CDR1 SGDLS, CDR2 YYNGEE. This CDR3 comprises 14 residues. The V gene lost 3 bases and the J gene lost 0 bases, with 8 bases spanning the gap. CDR3 sequence (DNA): TGTGCCAGCAGCGAGTCAAGCAGCACAGATACGCAGTATTTT. It encodes CASSESSSTDTQYF. The full variable domain, in which reference TRBV9 and TRBJ2-3 provide the parts outside the CDR3, is DSGVTQTPKHLITATGQRVTLRCSPRSGDLSVYWYQQSLDQGLQFLIQYYNGEERAKGNILERFSAQQFPDLHSELNLSSLELGDSALYFCASSESSSTDTQYFGPGTRLTVL.

This rearrangement joins TRBV2 to TRBJ1-1; TRBD1 agrees at 7 bases. This CDR3 region has 14 residues. The germline CDR1 and CDR2 sequences are SNHLY and FYNNEI. Losses at the gene ends were 10 bases for V and 2 bases for J; bases not matched to a gene: 10. Written as DNA, the CDR3 is TGTGCCACCCTTTGGGGGACAGCAAACACTGAAGCTTTCTTT. This codes for CATLWGTANTEAFF.

V and J are TRBV5-6 and TRBJ1-2, with 9 positions matching TRBD1. Germline V gene data show CDR1 as SGHDT and CDR2 as YYEEEE. The CDR3 runs 15 residues. The V segment lost 2 bases and the J segment 3 bases; nucleotides outside the gene matches: 5. The CDR3 DNA reads TGTGCCAGCAGCTTTGCGGGACAGGGTTACTATGGCTACACCTTC. It is translated as CASSFAGQGYYGYTF.

This clone was seen a single time. V and J are TRBV4-2 and TRBJ1-2; D is uncertain. The V and J ends lost 4 bases and 2 bases respectively, with 11 bases between them. Per germline, CDR1 LGHNA and CDR2 YNFKEQ. CDR3 size: 14 residues. The CDR3 nucleotides read TGTGCCAGCAGCCCCGGGGATCCCAACTATGGCTACACCTTC. Residues: CASSPGDPNYGYTF.

The chain recombines TRBV13 with TRBJ2-1; 8 positions match TRBD2. The CDR3 totals 14 residues. Per germline, CDR1 PRHDT and CDR2 FYEKMQ (reference sequence). V shed 7 bases and J 4 bases; nucleotides not matched to a gene: 6. CDR3 in DNA: TGTGCCAGCACTGATAGCGGGGTTTACAATGAGCAGTTCTTC. It codes for CASTDSGVYNEQFF. Looking up the rest from reference TRBV13 and TRBJ2-1 gives the full variable domain: AAGVIQSPRHLIKEKRETATLKCYPIPRHDTVYWYQQGPGQDPQFLISFYEKMQSDKGSIPDRFSAQQFSDYHSELNMSSLELGDSALYFCASTDSGVYNEQFFGPGTRLTVL.

This chain links TRBV20-1 with TRBJ2-1; 7 nucleotides agree with TRBD1. V shed 8 bases, J shed 3 bases, and the junction held 1 base outside the gene matches. The CDR3 spans 11 residues. Germline CDR1 DFQATT, CDR2 SNEGSKA (reference sequence). As DNA, the CDR3 is TGCAGTTCAGGGGGCTACAATGAGCAGTTCTTC. As protein: CSSGGYNEQFF.

The rearrangement joins TRBV28 to TRBJ1-6; TRBD1 might be the D (6 bases). CDR1 MDHEN and CDR2 SYDVKM come from the germline V gene. The CDR3 loop spans 15 amino acids. V was cut by 5 bases and J by 3 bases, with 11 bases left in between. The CDR3 spells CASSTDRNYNSPLHF. The CDR3 nucleotides are TGTGCCAGCAGTACCGACAGGAACTATAATTCACCCCTCCACTTT.

The rearrangement joins TRBV7-6 to TRBJ1-2, with D perhaps TRBD1 (5 bases). The germline V and J ends were trimmed by 1 base and 4 bases, with 13 bases remaining between them. CDR3 length: 15 residues. CDR1 is SGHVS and CDR2 is FNYEAQ in the germline V gene. The CDR3 bases are TGTGCCAGCAGCTTAGATCAGGGCTGGAGCTATGGCTACACCTTC. Residues: CASSLDQGWSYGYTF.